One and the same sample provided the 18 T cell receptor beta chains below, sequenced in a study of control samples from healthy donors and cancer patients. Sequencing was performed with immunoSEQ multiplex PCR; in TCRdb, only in-frame clones are kept and a portion is missing. The data hold under 65,000 clones, with roughly nine tenths observed a single time. The sample was PBMCs. These receptors originate from a woman aged 45-65 years with colorectal cancer.

A few counts support this clone. The chain uses TRBV7-9 and TRBJ1-1, with no clear D. V lost 2 bases to trimming and J lost 4 bases, with 11 bases between them. Germline V gene sequence: CDR1 SEHNR, CDR2 FQNEAQ (reference sequence). The length of the CDR3 is 14 residues. The CDR3 DNA sequence: TGTGCCAGCAGCTTACGAGCCCGAAGCACTGAAGCTTTCTTT. Translating gives CASSLRARSTEAFF.

This rearrangement joins TRBV30 to TRBJ2-1; D gene unclear. Between the trimmed V and J ends, which lost 4 bases and 5 bases, there was a span of 12 bases. Germline lookup yields CDR1 GTSNPN and CDR2 SVGIG (reference sequence). The CDR3 loop spans 13 amino acids. CDR3 coding DNA: TGTGCCTGGACGCCCAGCCGAAACAATGAGCAGTTCTTC. Its protein product is CAWTPSRNNEQFF.

The CDR3 spells CSGLDRESGNTIYF. The DNA of the CDR3 is TGCAGCGGCCTAGACAGGGAGTCTGGAAACACCATATATTTT. V gene TRBV29-1 combines with J gene TRBJ1-3; 7 bases are shared with TRBD1. J gave up 1 base and V 7 bases, and 7 bases lay outside the gene matches. Germline V gives CDR1 SQVTM, CDR2 ANQGSEA. The CDR3 has 14 residues.

The V call is TRBV5-1, the J call TRBJ2-5, with 10 bases that match TRBD2. V lost 0 bases and J lost 4; bases outside the gene matches: 6. This CDR3 region has 16 residues. The V gene's germline CDR1 is SGHRS and CDR2 YFSETQ. The CDR3 region is CASSLVLAGAGETQYF. For the CDR3, the DNA is TGCGCCAGCAGCTTGGTTCTAGCGGGGGCCGGAGAGACCCAGTACTTC.

V gene TRBV7-3 combines with J gene TRBJ1-1; D is possibly TRBD1 (5 bases). Looked up from germline, CDR1 is SGHTA and CDR2 is FQGTGA. V lost 2 bases to trimming and J lost 0 bases, with 10 bases between them. The CDR3 is made up of 15 amino acids. In DNA form, the CDR3 reads TGTGCCAGCAGCTTAGGAGGGGCGGTGAACACTGAAGCTTTCTTT. Amino acid sequence: CASSLGGAVNTEAFF. The full variable domain, rest sourced from reference TRBV7-3 and TRBJ1-1, is GAGVSQTPSNKVTEKGKYVELRCDPISGHTALYWYRQSLGQGPEFLIYFQGTGAADDSGLPNDRFFAVRPEGSVSTLKIQRTERGDSAVYLCASSLGGAVNTEAFFGQGTRLTVV.

The chain is built from TRBV19 and TRBJ1-3, with D tentatively TRBD1 (6 bases). Trimming stripped 6 bases from V and 0 bases from J, with 15 bases between. The CDR3 contains 16 residues. Germline CDR1 and CDR2: LNHDA and SQIVND (reference sequence). CDR3 nucleotide sequence: TGTGCCAGTAGCCGGGGACACCTGAGCTCTGGAAACACCATATATTTT. This translates into CASSRGHLSSGNTIYF.

The CDR3 nucleotides are TGTGCCAGCTCACCAAGCACTAGGGGTAGTATTGAGCAGTTCTTC. Its protein is CASSPSTRGSIEQFF. The rearrangement joins TRBV18 to TRBJ2-1, with D perhaps TRBD1 or TRBD2 (5 bases each). Germline V gene data show CDR1 as KGHSH and CDR2 as LQKENI. This CDR3 region has 15 residues. The germline V and J ends were trimmed by 2 bases and 9 bases, with 17 bases remaining between them.

The J gene is TRBJ2-5, the V gene TRBV2, with a weak D call TRBD2 (5 bases). The CDR3 spans 13 residues. Germline V gene sequence: CDR1 SNHLY, CDR2 FYNNEI. V was clipped by 6 bases and J by 2 bases, with 10 bases between them. The CDR3 sequence is CASSRTEQETQYF. Written as DNA, the CDR3 is TGTGCCAGCAGCCGGACTGAACAAGAGACCCAGTACTTC.

V usage is TRBV5-6 and J usage is TRBJ2-7, with 9 positions matching TRBD1. J gave up 3 bases and V 4 bases, and 17 bases lay outside the gene matches. The CDR3 length is 18 residues. CDR1 and CDR2 (germline): SGHDT, YYEEEE. CDR3 region: CASSPQGGQGSDFYEQYF. For the CDR3, the DNA is TGTGCCAGCAGCCCTCAGGGGGGACAGGGATCGGATTTCTACGAGCAGTACTTC.

The V gene is TRBV11-2, the J gene TRBJ1-4, with D uncertain. The CDR3 extends over 14 amino acids. V lost 7 bases and J 3 bases, leaving 12 bases between the germline ends. CDR1 and CDR2 from the germline V gene are SGHAT and FQNNGV. The CDR3 nucleotides read TGTGCCAGCACCTTGGTTGAACCTAATGAAAAACTGTTTTTT. It specifies CASTLVEPNEKLFF.

The rearrangement links TRBV3-1 (or the pseudogene TRBV3-2) to TRBJ1-1, with D perhaps TRBD1 (6 bases). The CDR3 runs 12 residues. V lost 1 base and J lost 9, with 9 bases in between. Per germline, CDR1 LGHDT and CDR2 YNNKEL (reference sequence). CDR3 protein: CASSQGQAKAFF. CDR3 in DNA: TGTGCCAGCAGCCAAGGACAGGCTAAAGCTTTCTTT.

This chain joins TRBV5-6 and TRBJ2-7; perhaps TRBD2 as D (6 bases). This CDR3 is 12 amino acids long. Germline CDR1 is SGHDT and CDR2 is YYEEEE. Trimming removed 1 base at V and 12 bases at J, with 14 bases between. The CDR3 reads CASSLYRGGPYF. Written as DNA, the CDR3 is TGTGCCAGCAGCTTGTACCGGGGAGGCCCGTACTTC.

CDR3 sequence reads: CASSFGQVEAFF. The CDR3 DNA sequence: TGTGCCAGCAGCTTCGGACAGGTTGAAGCTTTCTTT. This chain joins TRBV5-4 and TRBJ1-1; TRBD1 matches at 7 bases. V shed 2 bases and J 7 bases; nucleotides not matched to a gene: 2. The germline V gene encodes CDR1 SGHNT and CDR2 YYREEE (reference sequence). The CDR3 length is 12 residues. Full variable domain (remainder filled in from reference TRBV5-4 and TRBJ1-1): ETGVTQSPTHLIKTRGQQVTLRCSSQSGHNTVSWYQQALGQGPQFIFQYYREEENGRGNFPPRFSGLQFPNYSSELNVNALELDDSALYLCASSFGQVEAFFGQGTRLTVV.

This clone was seen just once. This chain uses TRBV3-1 (or the pseudogene TRBV3-2) with TRBJ1-4; D is unresolved. Germline lookup yields CDR1 LGHDT and CDR2 YNNKEL (reference sequence). V was pared by 3 bases and J by 0 bases, with 5 bases between. This CDR3 is 14 amino acids long. The CDR3 DNA reads as TGTGCCAGCAGCCATGGCTCAACTAATGAAAAACTGTTTTTT. This codes for CASSHGSTNEKLFF.

The CDR3 coding sequence is TGTGCCAGCAGCGACGGAGACCAAGAGACCCAGTACTTC. Translation: CASSDGDQETQYF. The chain uses TRBV9 and TRBJ2-5; D unresolved. V was cut by 3 bases and J by 0 bases, with 6 bases left in between. There are 13 residues in the CDR3. Germline V gives CDR1 SGDLS, CDR2 YYNGEE.

The chain uses TRBV5-5 and TRBJ1-2, with unresolved D. From germline, CDR1 is SGHKS and CDR2 YYEKEE (reference sequence). V was shortened by 4 bases and J by 5 bases, with 15 bases between the two germline ends. The CDR3 runs to 14 residues. The CDR3 protein is CASSPSSGIYGYTF. The DNA for the CDR3 is TGTGCCAGCAGCCCCTCTAGCGGAATATATGGCTACACCTTC.

This chain connects TRBV4-1 to TRBJ2-7; TRBD2 matches 8 bases. The V gene's germline CDR1 is MGHRA and CDR2 YSYEKL. The CDR3 is 15 residues long. Trimming at V came to 4 bases and at J to 7 bases, leaving 12 bases not matched to a gene. The CDR3 loop is CASSPPRGGSSEQYF. The CDR3 DNA sequence: TGCGCCAGCAGCCCCCCCCGGGGGGGCTCCTCTGAGCAGTACTTC.

V usage is TRBV11-2 and J usage is TRBJ1-1; D call uncertain. The germline CDR1 and CDR2 sequences are SGHAT and FQNNGV. This CDR3 is built from 12 residues. Trimming removed 5 bases at V and 9 bases at J, with 13 bases between. DNA of the CDR3: TGTGCCAGCAGCCTGGGTGGAGGTCAAGCTTTCTTT. Translation gives CASSLGGGQAFF.